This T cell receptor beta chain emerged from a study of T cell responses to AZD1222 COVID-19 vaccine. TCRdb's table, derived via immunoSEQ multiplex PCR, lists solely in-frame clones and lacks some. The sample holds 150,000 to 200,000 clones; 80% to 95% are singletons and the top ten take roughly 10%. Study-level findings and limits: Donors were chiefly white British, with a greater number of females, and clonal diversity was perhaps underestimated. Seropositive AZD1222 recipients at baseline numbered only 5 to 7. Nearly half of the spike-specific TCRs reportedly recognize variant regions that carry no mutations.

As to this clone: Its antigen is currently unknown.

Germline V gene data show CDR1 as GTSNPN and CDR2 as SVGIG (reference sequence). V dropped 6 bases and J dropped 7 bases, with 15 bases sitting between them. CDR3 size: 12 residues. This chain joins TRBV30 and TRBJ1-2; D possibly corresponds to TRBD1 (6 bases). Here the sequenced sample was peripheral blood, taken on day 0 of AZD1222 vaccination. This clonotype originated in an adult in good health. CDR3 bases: TGTGCCTGTGGGATGAAGGGGGGTGGCTACACCTTC. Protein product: CACGMKGGGYTF.